Shown below are 2 T cell receptor beta chains from a single sample sequenced in a study of cytomegalovirus exposure and HLA in healthy donors (TCRdb year 2017). Libraries were built with the immunoSEQ multiplex PCR assay. TCRdb provides this immuneACCESS table in a form limited to in-frame rearrangements. Some clones are lacking; in checked studies, under half of them reflect an unresolved V gene, and why the rest are absent is not known. The sample data list 120,000 to 150,000 clones, and 80% to 90% of these were observed just once. The ten biggest clones cover roughly 3% of the sample. Source material: PBMCs. These receptors all come from a man aged 18 to 29 in good health and CMV-seronegative.

The chain employs TRBV14 and TRBJ2-3; D possibly corresponds to TRBD2 (5 bases). V lost 3 bases to trimming and J lost 8 bases, with 12 bases between them. CDR3 length: 13 amino acids. Germline CDR1 and CDR2: SGHDN and FVKESK. As DNA, the CDR3 is TGTGCCAGCAGCCAGGGCGGAGGAGGTACGCAGTATTTT. As protein: CASSQGGGGTQYF.

The gene calls are TRBV9 and TRBJ2-2, with 8 nucleotides matching TRBD1. Germline V lookup: CDR1 SGDLS, CDR2 YYNGEE. The V gene end was trimmed by 9 bases and the J gene end by 0 bases; junction bases not matched to a gene: 4. The CDR3 length is 14 residues. CDR3 loop: CATQTGANTGELFF. CDR3 bases: TGTGCCACCCAGACAGGGGCGAACACCGGGGAGCTGTTTTTT.